Detailed here is one T cell receptor (beta chain). Its antigen is not identified. Drawn from each donor were 8.5 to 10 milliliters of peripheral blood. Isolation recovered at least 6 million PBMCs from every sample. These data are taken from a study of blood T cells in healthy people across ages. Study outcomes and limitations: There was no known CMV status for donors, so expanded clonotype changes were possibly confounded.

The CDR3 is made up of 15 amino acids. Trimming removed 3 bases from V and 0 bases from J, with 15 bases in between. Germline V gives CDR1 DFQATT, CDR2 SNEGSKA (reference sequence). With a J-beta primer mix and a sample-barcoded 5' primer, a second PCR ran roughly 7 to 11 cycles. TCRdb reprocessed the 5' RACE reads via MiXCR and lists one record per CDR3 protein. The table has over a million distinct CDR3 sequences, 40% to 50% seen once. The sequenced material came from blood. This chain uses TRBV20-1 with TRBJ2-7; the D is unclear. The source is an older woman in good health. In nucleotides, the CDR3 is TGCAGTGCTAGGGTACCTGAGAAGAGCTCCTACGAGCAGTACTTC. Translated: CSARVPEKSSYEQYF.